The 18 T cell receptor beta chains below all came from one sample that was sequenced in a study of T cell repertoires in cytomegalovirus infection (dated by TCRdb to the late 2010s). Data came from an Illumina HiSeq 1500. TCRdb applied fastp at Q25 and MiXCR to the public reads, then kept only in-frame beta chains. Under each unique CDR3 protein, matching rows form one entry showing the most common genes and DNA. The sample contains 300,000 to 450,000 distinct CDR3 sequences, about a sixth of them found a single time. In total, the top ten clones hold around 10% of the sample. Sequenced sample: PBMCs. These receptors originate from a human donor in good health (CMV status not recorded). Some clones in this sample may be carry-over from other donors' samples.

This clonotype was counted only a few times. This chain uses TRBV4-1 with TRBJ2-1; 7 bases are a match to TRBD2. CDR1 and CDR2 from the germline V gene are MGHRA and YSYEKL. Germline trimming cut 0 bases from V and 2 bases from J; bases unmatched to any gene: 4. This CDR3 spans 16 amino acids. CDR3 sequence: CASSQDGGRAYNEQFF. As DNA, the CDR3 is TGCGCCAGCAGCCAAGACGGAGGGAGGGCCTACAATGAGCAGTTCTTC.

This clonotype has at least ten counts. This chain uses TRBV7-2 with TRBJ2-1; D remains unclear. Trimming removed 2 bases at V and 4 bases at J, with 9 bases between. CDR3 size: 14 residues. Germline values: CDR1 SGHTA, CDR2 FQGNSA. The CDR3 coding sequence is TGTGCCAGCAGCTTAAACAGCCGATACAATGAGCAGTTCTTC. Protein: CASSLNSRYNEQFF.

This clonotype was seen repeatedly, ten times or more. This chain joins TRBV7-2 and TRBJ2-3; D may match TRBD1 or TRBD2 (5 bases each). The CDR3 runs to 15 residues. The V and J ends lost 5 bases and 1 base respectively, with 13 bases between them. The V gene's germline CDR1 is SGHTA and CDR2 FQGNSA. This CDR3 reads CASSPGAARTDTQYF. In DNA form, the CDR3 reads TGTGCCAGCAGCCCCGGGGCAGCCCGCACAGATACGCAGTATTTT.

There are many counts of this clonotype. The chain recombines TRBV6-1 with TRBJ1-4; no reliable D call. Germline values: CDR1 MNHNS, CDR2 SASEGT. With 5 bases removed from V and 3 bases from J, the gap between germline ends came to 4 bases. The CDR3 extends over 12 amino acids. In DNA form, the CDR3 reads TGTGCCAGCAGTCAGTCTAATGAAAAACTGTTTTTT. Encoded protein: CASSQSNEKLFF.

In this sample, this clonotype turned up many times. The CDR3 loop is CATLTGAGGPYNEQFF. The CDR3 DNA reads TGTGCCACCCTAACCGGGGCAGGGGGTCCCTACAATGAGCAGTTCTTC. The rearrangement uses TRBV10-3 and TRBJ2-1; 7 positions agree with TRBD1. Losses at the gene ends were 10 bases for V and 2 bases for J; bases not matched to a gene: 14. CDR3 length equals 16 residues. Germline CDR1 is ENHRY and CDR2 is SYGVKD.

This clonotype was observed many times. V and J are TRBV7-2 and TRBJ2-3; no clear D gene. The ends were cut back, 5 bases at V and 4 bases at J, with 13 bases in the middle. Germline loops: CDR1 SGHTA, CDR2 FQGNSA. The CDR3 spans 14 residues. The CDR3 coding sequence is TGTGCCAGCAGCCCTAGGGTATTCGCAGATACGCAGTATTTT. Translated: CASSPRVFADTQYF. The full variable domain, its missing parts supplied by reference TRBV7-2 and TRBJ2-3, is GAGVSQSPSNKVTEKGKDVELRCDPISGHTALYWYRQSLGQGLEFLIYFQGNSAPDKSGLPSDRFSAERTGGSVSTLTIQRTQQEDSAVYLCASSPRVFADTQYFGPGTRLTVL.

The table lists this clonotype with a few counts. The J gene is TRBJ2-7, the V gene TRBV6-5; D is perhaps TRBD2 (7 bases). Looked up from germline, CDR1 is MNHEY and CDR2 is SVGAGI. Trimming took 10 bases from V and 2 from J, leaving 18 bases between them. CDR3 length: 14 residues. CDR3 nucleotides: TGTGCCACCGGATGGGGGGGCCCCGCCTACGAGCAGTACTTC. This translates into CATGWGGPAYEQYF.

This clonotype was observed a handful of times. V and J are TRBV5-1 and TRBJ2-7; D might be TRBD1 or TRBD2, each matching 5 bases. CDR3 length equals 14 residues. V was pared by 2 bases and J by 7 bases, with 16 bases between. The germline V gene encodes CDR1 SGHRS and CDR2 YFSETQ. DNA of the CDR3: TGCGCCAGCAGCTTAGGGGACGCACTTCTTGAGCAGTACTTC. Translating gives CASSLGDALLEQYF.

This sequence joins TRBV28 and TRBJ1-3, with 8 bases fitting TRBD1. The CDR3 covers 14 residues. The ends lost 5 bases at V and 2 bases at J; junction bases unmatched: 2. Germline V gene sequence: CDR1 MDHEN, CDR2 SYDVKM. DNA of the CDR3: TGTGCCAGCAGTCTGGGACAGGCTGGAAACACCATATATTTT. It is translated as CASSLGQAGNTIYF.

This clonotype showed up just a few times. The rearrangement joins TRBV10-3 to TRBJ2-3; D remains unclear. Germline V gene lookup returns CDR1 ENHRY and CDR2 SYGVKD. The CDR3 covers 15 residues. Trimming took off 3 bases at V and 5 bases at J, with 15 bases between the two ends. Here the CDR3 DNA reads TGTGCCATCAGTGAAGAGCCACATGCTGGAGATACGCAGTATTTT. It codes for CAISEEPHAGDTQYF.

This clonotype was seen a handful of times. The chain combines TRBV14 with TRBJ1-1; TRBD1 is a possible D gene (6 bases). V lost 4 bases and J lost 4, with 13 bases in between. The germline V gene encodes CDR1 SGHDN and CDR2 FVKESK. CDR3 length: 14 amino acids. CDR3 region: CASSPEPTGTEAFF. The CDR3 DNA reads TGTGCCAGCAGCCCTGAACCGACAGGCACTGAAGCTTTCTTT.

Ten or more counts support this clonotype. The J gene is TRBJ2-4, the V gene TRBV12-3 or TRBV12-4; no definite D call. Trimming left V 6 bases short and J 1 base short, with 10 bases between. The CDR3 is 14 residues long. Written as DNA, the CDR3 is TGTGCCAGCAGCCCGGTAGTGGCCAAAAACATTCAGTACTTC. Encoded protein: CASSPVVAKNIQYF.

This clonotype has only a few counts. The genes are TRBV11-1 and TRBJ2-2; 8 positions match TRBD2. The V segment lost 1 base and the J segment 3 bases; nucleotides outside the gene matches: 10. The CDR3 spans 18 residues. Germline V gives CDR1 SGHAT, CDR2 FQDESV (reference sequence). CDR3 coding DNA: TGTGCCAGCAGCTTAGTGGGCCAGATCGGGGGGGACACCGGGGAGCTGTTTTTT. Residues: CASSLVGQIGGDTGELFF. Full variable domain (missing parts from reference TRBV11-1 and TRBJ2-2): EAEVAQSPRYKITEKSQAVAFWCDPISGHATLYWYRQILGQGPELLVQFQDESVVDDSQLPKDRFSAERLKGVDSTLKIQPAELGDSAMYLCASSLVGQIGGDTGELFFGEGSRLTVL.

The sample holds a few counts of this clonotype. This chain connects TRBV19 to TRBJ2-1; either TRBD1 or TRBD2 may supply D (5 bases each). CDR3 length: 13 residues. The germline V gene has CDR1 LNHDA and CDR2 SQIVND (reference sequence). Deletions cut 9 bases from V and 6 bases from J, with 15 bases between. DNA of the CDR3: TGTGCCAGCCGGGTCGAGGGGTCCAATGAGCAGTTCTTC. Translation gives CASRVEGSNEQFF.

V usage is TRBV11-1 and J usage is TRBJ1-1, with D maybe TRBD1 (6 bases). V was shortened by 0 bases and J by 5 bases, with 10 bases between the two germline ends. CDR3 length: 14 amino acids. CDR1 SGHAT and CDR2 FQDESV come from the germline V gene (reference sequence). The CDR3 spells CASSLAQGGTEAFF. DNA for the CDR3: TGTGCCAGCAGCTTAGCACAGGGTGGGACTGAAGCTTTCTTT.

The V gene is TRBV10-3, the J gene TRBJ2-1; TRBD2 aligns across 10 bases. Germline loops: CDR1 ENHRY, CDR2 SYGVKD. After removal of 10 bases from V and 15 bases from J, the junction contained 18 bases not matched to a gene. The CDR3 runs to 14 residues. This CDR3 is CATLAGDLDLHGFF. CDR3 DNA: TGTGCCACCCTAGCGGGAGACTTGGATCTTCACGGGTTCTTC.

As to this clonotype: Possible read error: a much larger clone is one base away. The V gene is TRBV5-4, the J gene TRBJ1-1; D is unresolved. The CDR3 is 15 amino acids. Germline CDR1 reads SGHNT; CDR2 reads YYREEE (reference sequence). The V end lost 5 bases, the J end lost 4 bases, and 18 bases lay between the germline ends. The CDR3 loop is CASRSHSTQGTEAFF. The CDR3 DNA is TGTGCCAGCAGATCTCACAGCACTCAAGGCACTGAAGCTTTCTTT.

This chain links TRBV10-3 with TRBJ2-1, with 8 bases that match TRBD2. This CDR3 contains 14 residues. Trimming cost V 7 bases and J 7 bases; bases outside gene matches: 9. Germline CDR1 and CDR2: ENHRY and SYGVKD. The CDR3: CAIKNSGNWNEQFF. CDR3 DNA: TGTGCCATCAAGAATAGCGGGAACTGGAATGAGCAGTTCTTC.